Presented here are 12 T cell receptor beta chains from one specimen sequenced in a study of tumour-infiltrating T cells in Burkitt lymphoma. Clones were read by immunoSEQ multiplex PCR, and TCRdb kept only the in-frame ones, dropping some. The repertoire holds about 700 clones, with around 97% as singletons. Specimen: tumor tissue. The receptors were gathered from a human donor with Burkitt lymphoma.

V and J are TRBV7-9 and TRBJ2-3, with D perhaps TRBD2 (7 bases). This CDR3 has 16 residues. V was shortened by 7 bases and J by 5 bases, with 22 bases between the two germline ends. Germline V lookup: CDR1 SEHNR, CDR2 FQNEAQ (reference sequence). The CDR3: CASTRGTRGGQDTQYF. The CDR3 DNA reads TGTGCCAGCACCCGCGGGACCAGGGGAGGGCAAGATACGCAGTATTTT.

In its sample, this clone was seen once. The chain recombines TRBV5-4 with TRBJ2-7; TRBD1 is a possible D gene (6 bases). This CDR3 has 14 amino acids. Trimming took 4 bases from V and 1 from J, leaving 12 bases between them. Germline CDR1 reads SGHNT; CDR2 reads YYREEE (reference sequence). The CDR3 region is CASSLTGVSYEQYF. The CDR3 bases are TGTGCCAGCAGCCTGACAGGAGTGTCCTACGAGCAGTACTTC.

This CDR3 reads CASSLRARGGQYV. CDR3 nucleotides: TGTGCCAGCAGCTTGAGGGCCAGGGGCGGGCAGTACGTC. The genes are TRBV5-6 and TRBJ2-7; the D gene is possibly TRBD1 (6 bases). The V gene's germline CDR1 is SGHDT and CDR2 YYEEEE. The CDR3 runs 13 residues. Trimming stripped 1 base from V and 9 bases from J, with 14 bases between.

The V gene is TRBV28, the J gene TRBJ1-2; D is undetermined. V lost 3 bases to trimming and J lost 4 bases, with 9 bases between them. The germline gives CDR1 MDHEN, CDR2 SYDVKM. This CDR3 spans 13 amino acids. The CDR3 DNA is TGTGCCAGCAGTTTCGAAGGAGTCTATGGCTACACCTTC. Its protein product is CASSFEGVYGYTF.

The chain joins TRBV4-1 to TRBJ1-1; D unresolved. This CDR3 is 15 amino acids long. The germline V gene encodes CDR1 MGHRA and CDR2 YSYEKL. Trimming removed 1 base at V and 4 bases at J, with 13 bases between. This chain's CDR3 is CASSQAVLTGTEAFF. The CDR3 coding sequence is TGCGCCAGCAGCCAAGCCGTCCTGACGGGCACTGAAGCTTTCTTT.

The gene calls are TRBV29-1 and TRBJ2-1; D could derive from TRBD1 or TRBD2 (5 bases each). V dropped 0 bases and J dropped 7 bases, with 16 bases sitting between them. The CDR3 has 15 amino acids. Germline values: CDR1 SQVTM, CDR2 ANQGSEA. CDR3 bases: TGCAGCGTTGAAGATAGAGGAGGAGCAGGGAATGAGCAGTTCTTC. Its translation is CSVEDRGGAGNEQFF.

The rearrangement uses TRBV10-3 and TRBJ2-7; 11 bases fit TRBD2. The CDR3 is made up of 16 amino acids. The junction had 6 bases not matched to a gene; V was cut back by 4 bases and J by 1 base. The germline V gene has CDR1 ENHRY and CDR2 SYGVKD. This CDR3 is CAISGTGTSGSYEQYF. CDR3 bases: TGTGCCATCAGTGGCACCGGGACTAGCGGTTCCTACGAGCAGTACTTC.

The rearrangement uses TRBV7-2 and TRBJ2-2; 7 positions agree with TRBD1. The CDR3 contains 14 residues. The J segment lost 6 bases and the V segment lost 5 bases, leaving 6 bases of the junction unmatched. Looked up from germline, CDR1 is SGHTA and CDR2 is FQGNSA. This CDR3 is CASSPGGQAGELFF. CDR3 DNA sequence: TGTGCCAGCAGCCCAGGGGGACAAGCCGGGGAGCTGTTTTTT.

The rearrangement joins TRBV4-1 to TRBJ2-1; the D gene is possibly TRBD2 (5 bases). The CDR3 totals 15 residues. Per the germline V gene, CDR1 is MGHRA and CDR2 is YSYEKL. Trimming removed 3 bases at V and 5 bases at J, with 14 bases between. The CDR3: CASSHRAAVNNEQFF. The CDR3 DNA sequence: TGCGCCAGCAGCCATCGAGCGGCAGTTAACAATGAGCAGTTCTTC.

The chain uses TRBV19 and TRBJ1-5; no clear D. The V gene lost 3 bases and the J gene lost 0 bases, with 9 bases spanning the gap. The germline V gene has CDR1 LNHDA and CDR2 SQIVND (reference sequence). This CDR3 spans 15 amino acids. The CDR3 sequence: CASSIFSGSNQPQHF. CDR3 nucleotide sequence: TGTGCCAGTAGTATCTTCTCTGGTAGCAATCAGCCCCAGCATTTT.

The V and J genes are TRBV2 and TRBJ2-1; no firm D call. Germline CDR1 SNHLY, CDR2 FYNNEI. This CDR3 has 10 residues. Trimming left V 8 bases short and J 10 bases short, with 9 bases between. CDR3 DNA: TGTGCCAGCTCCGGCGAGGAGCAGTTCTTC. As protein: CASSGEEQFF.

The chain employs TRBV16 and TRBJ1-5; possible D gene TRBD1, 6 bases. The CDR3 is 14 amino acids. V dropped 4 bases and J dropped 6 bases, with 13 bases sitting between them. Germline V gives CDR1 KGHSY, CDR2 FQNENV. CDR3 sequence: CASSPETGSQPQHF. As DNA, the CDR3 is TGTGCCAGCAGCCCGGAGACAGGTAGTCAGCCCCAGCATTTT.